This T cell receptor beta chain stems from a study of T-cell reconstitution after alpha-beta-depleted transplantation in children. Preparation of the TCRbeta library used unique molecular identifiers. In TCRdb, the PCR reads were re-called with MiXCR into one record per CDR3 protein. The sample includes approximately 210,000 distinct CDR3 sequences, roughly 18% of them seen just once. The CDR3 totals 14 residues. V was shortened by 0 bases and J by 6 bases, with 10 bases between the two germline ends. The germline V gene encodes CDR1 MNHEY and CDR2 SVGAGI. This clonotype was observed a handful of times.

The TCR originated in a male patient aged 2-15 years who had a stem cell transplant for acute lymphoblastic leukemia, so the T cells may come from the graft donor. The sample consisted of PBMCs, mostly from graft donor cells, taken 360 days after TCRalphabeta/CD19-depleted stem cell transplant. The chain uses TRBV6-5 and TRBJ2-3; possible D gene TRBD2, 5 bases. Here the CDR3 DNA reads TGTGCCAGCAGTTACTCGAGTTCGGGGGATACGCAGTATTTT. Translated: CASSYSSSGDTQYF.